The 15 T cell receptor beta chains below all came from one sample that was sequenced in a study of Ad26.COV2.S vaccination and SARS-CoV-2 variants. TCRdb keeps only in-frame clones here, not all; method: immunoSEQ multiplex PCR. The sample holds about 350,000 clones, 75% to 90% seen once. The treatment here: about 20 received Ad26.COV2.S at low or high dose, single or two shots; a few received placebo; per-sample allocation not given. It was on day 63 after the first vaccine or placebo injection that samples were taken. Material: peripheral blood, obtained in a trial of Ad26.COV2.S vaccine versus placebo. These receptors originate from a person between 18 and 65 years old who received the Ad26.COV2.S COVID-19 vaccine or a placebo.

The chain joins TRBV6-5 to TRBJ2-5, with D perhaps TRBD1 or TRBD2 (5 bases each). The CDR3 spans 14 residues. The germline gives CDR1 MNHEY, CDR2 SVGAGI. Trimming removed 6 bases from V and 2 bases from J, with 13 bases in between. The CDR3 DNA sequence: TGTGCCAGCAGCCCCTGGGGGATTCAAGAGACCCAGTACTTC. Its translation: CASSPWGIQETQYF.

This rearrangement joins TRBV6-2 or TRBV6-3 to TRBJ2-3; tentatively, D is TRBD2 (6 bases). Germline loops: CDR1 MNHEY, CDR2 SVGEGT. There are 19 residues in the CDR3. Trimming shortened V by 5 bases and J by 0 bases, and 24 bases separated the two germline ends. CDR3 coding DNA: TGTGCCAGCAGTCCCTCTTGGGGATCATGGGAGGCTAGCACAGATACGCAGTATTTT. This codes for CASSPSWGSWEASTDTQYF.

The chain carries TRBV4-2 and TRBJ2-1; D gene uncertain. V was pared by 0 bases and J by 9 bases, with 15 bases between. This CDR3 is 15 amino acids long. Per the germline V gene, CDR1 is LGHNA and CDR2 is YNFKEQ. The chain's CDR3 is CASSQDYLASPEQFF. CDR3 DNA sequence: TGTGCCAGCAGCCAAGACTATTTGGCTAGTCCTGAGCAGTTCTTC.

In its sample, this clone was seen a few times. The genes are TRBV5-1 and TRBJ1-6; D not certain. V was trimmed by 0 bases and J by 9 bases, leaving 7 bases between them. CDR1 and CDR2 (germline): SGHRS, YFSETQ. The CDR3 contains 13 residues. CDR3 protein: CASSLEGTSPLHF. The CDR3 nucleotides are TGCGCCAGCAGCTTGGAGGGAACTTCACCCCTCCACTTT. Filled out from reference TRBV5-1 and TRBJ1-6, the complete variable domain reads KAGVTQTPRYLIKTRGQQVTLSCSPISGHRSVSWYQQTPGQGLQFLFEYFSETQRNKGNFPGRFSGRQFSNSRSEMNVSTLELGDSALYLCASSLEGTSPLHFGNGTRLTVT.

The rearrangement links TRBV3-1 (or the pseudogene TRBV3-2) to TRBJ1-4; tentative D call: TRBD1 (5 bases). CDR3 length: 15 residues. Trimming pared 4 bases from V and 6 bases from J, leaving 15 bases between. Looked up from germline, CDR1 is LGHDT and CDR2 is YNNKEL (reference sequence). The CDR3 nucleotides read TGTGCCAGCAGCCCATTTGCGGCGGGGGATGAAAAACTGTTTTTT. It yields the protein CASSPFAAGDEKLFF.

This clone was picked up a small number of times. This sequence joins TRBV7-2 and TRBJ2-7; 11 bases line up with TRBD2. The V and J ends lost 11 bases and 1 base, in that order; junction bases with no gene match: 4. The CDR3 contains 13 residues. The germline V gene has CDR1 SGHTA and CDR2 FQGNSA. For the CDR3, the DNA is TGTGCCCTCAGACTAGCGGGATCCTACGAGCAGTACTTC. It encodes CALRLAGSYEQYF.

This sequence joins TRBV5-6 and TRBJ1-6; TRBD1 matches 8 bases. Trimming took 0 bases from V and 6 from J; bases not matched to a gene: 2. Germline V gene lookup returns CDR1 SGHDT and CDR2 YYEEEE. The CDR3 totals 15 residues. The CDR3 loop reads CASSLGGTGNSPLHF. The DNA of the CDR3 is TGTGCCAGCAGCTTGGGTGGGACAGGTAATTCACCCCTCCACTTT.

This clone was seen a single time. This chain links TRBV11-2 with TRBJ1-4, with no clear D. There are 14 residues in the CDR3. V was pared by 5 bases and J by 5 bases, with 12 bases between. The germline CDR1 and CDR2 sequences are SGHAT and FQNNGV. CDR3 in amino acids: CASSLGFKNEKLFF. For the CDR3, the DNA is TGTGCCAGCAGCCTGGGGTTTAAGAATGAAAAACTGTTTTTT. Full variable domain (remainder filled in from reference TRBV11-2 and TRBJ1-4): EAGVAQSPRYKIIEKRQSVAFWCNPISGHATLYWYQQILGQGPKLLIQFQNNGVVDDSQLPKDRFSAERLKGVDSTLKIQPAKLEDSAVYLCASSLGFKNEKLFFGSGTQLSVL.

The DNA for the CDR3 is TGTGCCAGCAGCCAATTGGACAGGGGGGACACTGAAGCTTTCTTT. It encodes CASSQLDRGDTEAFF. The genes are TRBV4-2 and TRBJ1-1, with 10 bases fitting TRBD1. The ends lost 2 bases at V and 3 bases at J; junction bases unmatched: 3. Germline V gene lookup returns CDR1 LGHNA and CDR2 YNFKEQ. This CDR3 is built from 15 residues.

V is TRBV10-3 and J is TRBJ1-1, with D perhaps TRBD1 (5 bases). Germline V gene sequence: CDR1 ENHRY, CDR2 SYGVKD. The CDR3 is made up of 16 amino acids. Trimming removed 5 bases from V and 3 bases from J, with 19 bases in between. The CDR3 nucleotides are TGTGCCATCAGTTCAGCGCGGTCGACGGGGGACACTGAAGCTTTCTTT. This codes for CAISSARSTGDTEAFF.

This clone came up a few times. The chain is built from TRBV6-5 and TRBJ1-4, with D unresolved. The CDR3 has 14 amino acids. Looked up from germline, CDR1 is MNHEY and CDR2 is SVGAGI. The V and J ends lost 2 bases and 4 bases respectively, with 8 bases between them. CDR3: CASSYGGGNEKLFF. In DNA form, the CDR3 reads TGTGCCAGCAGTTACGGCGGCGGTAATGAAAAACTGTTTTTT.

This clone came up once. This sequence joins TRBV6-5 and TRBJ1-1, with D possibly TRBD1 on 6 matching bases. Trimming took 2 bases from V and 4 from J, leaving 14 bases between them. The CDR3 has 15 amino acids. Germline V gives CDR1 MNHEY, CDR2 SVGAGI. The CDR3 DNA reads TGTGCCAGCAGTTACGAGGGGGGCGCGGGCACTGAAGCTTTCTTT. Translated, it gives CASSYEGGAGTEAFF.

This chain uses TRBV19 with TRBJ1-6, with no clear D. V lost 1 base, J lost 10 bases, and 11 bases lay in between. Germline CDR1 LNHDA, CDR2 SQIVND (reference sequence). The length of the CDR3 is 14 residues. CDR3 sequence reads: CASSIGGLRSPLHF. DNA of the CDR3: TGTGCCAGTAGTATAGGCGGTTTACGGTCACCCCTCCACTTT.

The gene calls are TRBV11-2 and TRBJ1-2; D is undetermined. The CDR3 is 16 residues long. The germline V and J ends were trimmed by 5 bases and 6 bases, with 22 bases remaining between them. Germline V lookup: CDR1 SGHAT, CDR2 FQNNGV. The DNA of the CDR3 is TGTGCCAGCAGCCAAAGCCCGCCCACGGTTAGGGATGGCTACACCTTC. This encodes CASSQSPPTVRDGYTF.

The J gene is TRBJ1-4, the V gene TRBV5-1; possibly TRBD1 for D (6 bases). This CDR3 is 16 amino acids long. Germline assignment: CDR1 SGHRS and CDR2 YFSETQ. Trimming removed 4 bases from V and 7 bases from J, with 20 bases in between. The CDR3 spells CASSRGTPFIGEKLFF. The DNA for the CDR3 is TGCGCCAGCAGCCGGGGGACACCTTTCATTGGTGAAAAACTGTTTTTT.